The 19 T cell receptor beta chains below were found in one sample sequenced in a study of blood T cell repertoires in COVID-19. TCRdb's copy holds only in-frame clones and misses some; the assay was immunoSEQ multiplex PCR. The sample contains about 180,000 clones, about 80% of which appear only once. The material sequenced was PBMCs or T cells enriched from blood (not recorded which). These receptors were collected from a man between 60 and 75 years old who had been exposed to COVID-19.

CDR3 amino acids: CASSRTEEAFF. Written as DNA, the CDR3 is TGTGCCAGCAGTCGGACAGAAGAAGCTTTCTTT. The chain uses TRBV12-3 or TRBV12-4 and TRBJ1-1; a weak D match, TRBD1 (6 bases). The CDR3 totals 11 residues. Deletions cut 5 bases from V and 8 bases from J, with 9 bases between.

DNA for the CDR3: TGCGCCAGCGAAAAGTGGGCGGGAGGCACAGATACGCAGTATTTT. This sequence encodes CASEKWAGGTDTQYF. This rearrangement joins TRBV5-1 to TRBJ2-3, with 7 nucleotides matching TRBD2. Germline assignment: CDR1 SGHRS and CDR2 YFSETQ. CDR3 length: 15 residues. Germline trimming cut 7 bases from V and 1 base from J; bases unmatched to any gene: 9.

The V gene is TRBV6-1, the J gene TRBJ2-1, with 11 positions matching TRBD2. With 2 bases clipped from V and 7 bases from J, the junction kept 13 bases outside the gene matches. Germline V gene data show CDR1 as MNHNS and CDR2 as SASEGT. The CDR3 covers 18 residues. CDR3 sequence reads: CASSEFPQTSGIGNEQFF. DNA of the CDR3: TGTGCCAGCAGTGAATTCCCCCAGACTAGCGGGATCGGAAATGAGCAGTTCTTC.

V is TRBV19 and J is TRBJ1-2, with D tentatively TRBD1 (6 bases). Germline values: CDR1 LNHDA, CDR2 SQIVND (reference sequence). This CDR3 contains 15 residues. V lost 3 bases and J 5 bases, leaving 16 bases between the germline ends. This CDR3 is CASSIQHRVEYGYTF. The DNA for the CDR3 is TGTGCCAGTAGTATCCAGCACAGGGTTGAGTATGGCTACACCTTC.

The chain uses TRBV18 and TRBJ1-3; D is possibly TRBD1 (5 bases). This CDR3 has 19 amino acids. The germline gives CDR1 KGHSH, CDR2 LQKENI. Trimming pared 0 bases from V and 4 bases from J, leaving 22 bases between. The CDR3 loop reads CASSPPWTRSASPGNTIYF. For the CDR3, the DNA is TGTGCCAGCTCACCACCATGGACACGGAGCGCCTCGCCCGGAAACACCATATATTTT. Combining the CDR3 with reference TRBV18 and TRBJ1-3 gives the whole variable domain NAGVMQNPRHLVRRRGQEARLRCSPMKGHSHVYWYRQLPEEGLKFMVYLQKENIIDESGMPKERFSAEFPKEGPSILRIQQVVRGDSAAYFCASSPPWTRSASPGNTIYFGEGSWLTVV.

The rearrangement uses TRBV12-2 and TRBJ2-7; the D call of TRBD2 is as the table states it, not checked on the DNA. TRBV12-2 is assigned pseudogene status. This CDR3 is 15 amino acids long. The CDR3 is CASRLAAGPCYEQYF. The CDR3 coding sequence is TGTGCAAGTCGCTTAGCGGCGGGACCTTGCTACGAGCAGTACTTC.

This clone came up many times. V and J are TRBV5-6 and TRBJ2-7, with D tentatively TRBD2 (7 bases). Looked up from germline, CDR1 is SGHDT and CDR2 is YYEEEE. V lost 4 bases and J 5 bases, leaving 22 bases between the germline ends. CDR3 length: 16 amino acids. The CDR3 nucleotides are TGTGCCAGCAGCATATACCCCGGGGGGCCGGGAGACGAGCAGTACTTC. It specifies CASSIYPGGPGDEQYF.

The V gene is TRBV7-2, the J gene TRBJ2-7; 11 bases are a match to TRBD2. V lost 5 bases to trimming and J lost 6 bases; unmatched junction nucleotides: 9. This CDR3 is built from 15 residues. Germline V gene sequence: CDR1 SGHTA, CDR2 FQGNSA. The CDR3 region is CASSPRTSGRGEQYF. Here the CDR3 DNA reads TGTGCCAGCAGCCCCCGAACTAGCGGGAGAGGCGAGCAGTACTTC. Variable domain in full (rest from reference TRBV7-2 and TRBJ2-7): GAGVSQSPSNKVTEKGKDVELRCDPISGHTALYWYRQSLGQGLEFLIYFQGNSAPDKSGLPSDRFSAERTGGSVSTLTIQRTQQEDSAVYLCASSPRTSGRGEQYFGPGTRLTVT.

This chain uses TRBV9 with TRBJ2-3; no firm D call. CDR1 is SGDLS, CDR2 YYNGEE, per germline. This CDR3 has 13 amino acids. V was shortened by 2 bases and J by 3 bases, with 7 bases between the two germline ends. The CDR3 is CASSVRVTDTQYF. CDR3 nucleotides: TGTGCCAGCAGCGTCCGGGTAACAGATACGCAGTATTTT.

This chain connects TRBV5-6 to TRBJ2-7; 7 nucleotides line up with TRBD1. The V gene end was trimmed by 9 bases and the J gene end by 3 bases; junction bases not matched to a gene: 12. Germline CDR1 reads SGHDT; CDR2 reads YYEEEE. This CDR3 spans 14 amino acids. The CDR3 nucleotides read TGTGCCACCTTGCACAGGGGAGCCTACTACGAGCAGTACTTC. Translating it yields CATLHRGAYYEQYF.

This chain links TRBV29-1 with TRBJ1-4, with D uncertain. Germline CDR1 is SQVTM and CDR2 is ANQGSEA. CDR3 length: 11 residues. Trimming shortened V by 6 bases and J by 4 bases, and 6 bases separated the two germline ends. The CDR3, as DNA: TGCAGCGTGCAGATTAATGAAAAACTGTTTTTT. Translation gives CSVQINEKLFF. The variable domain in full, completed from reference TRBV29-1 and TRBJ1-4, reads SAVISQKPSRDICQRGTSLTIQCQVDSQVTMMFWYRQQPGQSLTLIATANQGSEATYESGFVIDKFPISRPNLTFSTLTVSNMSPEDSSIYLCSVQINEKLFFGSGTQLSVL.

The chain combines TRBV25-1 with TRBJ1-3; D is ambiguous. Germline V gene lookup returns CDR1 MGHDK and CDR2 SYGVNS. This CDR3 has 14 residues. V gave up 10 bases and J gave up 1 base, with 14 bases separating them. The CDR3 sequence is CATSPGGSGNTIYF. CDR3 nucleotide sequence: TGTGCCACCTCACCTGGAGGGTCTGGAAACACCATATATTTT.

The rearrangement uses TRBV9 and TRBJ2-1; 12 nucleotides line up with TRBD2. J gave up 2 bases and V 6 bases, and 18 bases lay outside the gene matches. The CDR3 is 20 amino acids. CDR1 and CDR2 from the germline V gene are SGDLS and YYNGEE. CDR3 residues: CASTPGLAGGPGWTYNEQFF. As DNA, the CDR3 is TGTGCCAGCACCCCCGGCCTAGCGGGAGGGCCGGGGTGGACCTACAATGAGCAGTTCTTC.

This chain uses TRBV6-5 with TRBJ2-1, with D perhaps matching TRBD1 (6 bases). Trimming left V 5 bases short and J 6 bases short, with 14 bases between. The CDR3 consists of 14 residues. CDR1 and CDR2 from the germline V gene are MNHEY and SVGAGI. As DNA, the CDR3 is TGTGCCAGCAGTCGCCTGGGACATCTCAATGAGCAGTTCTTC. It is translated as CASSRLGHLNEQFF.

The sample holds a few counts of this clone. The chain joins TRBV7-2 to TRBJ2-5; TRBD2 agrees at 13 bases. Per the germline V gene, CDR1 is SGHTA and CDR2 is FQGNSA. The CDR3 has 15 amino acids. The V and J ends lost 4 bases and 13 bases, in that order; junction bases with no gene match: 12. As DNA, the CDR3 is TGTGCCAGCAGCTCAAAAGTGGGACTAGCGGGGCCCGCGTACTTC. This encodes CASSSKVGLAGPAYF. The full variable domain, completed using reference TRBV7-2 and TRBJ2-5, is GAGVSQSPSNKVTEKGKDVELRCDPISGHTALYWYRQSLGQGLEFLIYFQGNSAPDKSGLPSDRFSAERTGGSVSTLTIQRTQQEDSAVYLCASSSKVGLAGPAYFGPGTRLLVL.

This clone has just a few counts. The CDR3 sequence is CASSPPQGAFEQYF. As DNA, the CDR3 is TGTGCCAGCAGCCCTCCCCAGGGGGCGTTCGAGCAGTACTTC. The rearrangement uses TRBV6-2 or TRBV6-3 and TRBJ2-7; the match to TRBD1 covers 8 bases. CDR3 size: 14 residues. The trim removed 6 bases at V and 6 bases at J, leaving 10 bases unmatched. Germline V gene lookup returns CDR1 MNHEY and CDR2 SVGEGT.

The CDR3 DNA follows: TGCAGCGTTGAAGTCGACACCTACGAGCAGTACTTC. It encodes CSVEVDTYEQYF. This chain uses TRBV29-1 with TRBJ2-7; D gene ambiguous. Germline-derived CDR1 and CDR2 are SQVTM and ANQGSEA. Between the trimmed V and J ends, which lost 1 base and 2 bases, there was a span of 6 bases. The CDR3 length is 12 residues.

V usage is TRBV5-1 and J usage is TRBJ2-7; TRBD2 aligns across 7 bases. CDR3 length: 15 residues. V lost 4 bases and J lost 2; bases outside the gene matches: 9. CDR1 is SGHRS and CDR2 is YFSETQ in the germline V gene. In DNA, the CDR3 is TGCGCCAGCAGCCGCACGGTAGCGGGCACCTACGAGCAGTACTTC. This gives the protein CASSRTVAGTYEQYF.

The chain carries TRBV24-1 and TRBJ1-1; no reliable D call. The CDR3 has 13 amino acids. Per the germline V gene, CDR1 is KGHDR and CDR2 is SFDVKD. V was clipped by 7 bases and J by 2 bases, with 10 bases between them. CDR3 region: CATRSGSNTEAFF. CDR3 in DNA: TGTGCCACCAGGTCGGGGAGTAACACTGAAGCTTTCTTT.